This T cell receptor beta chain was captured in a study of blood T cell repertoires in COVID-19. Study context: PBMCs, B-cell-depleted T cells, or T cells were the source of the cDNA or gDNA that made up the material.

V lost 6 bases and J 1 base, leaving 9 bases between the germline ends. This CDR3 region has 14 residues. The germline CDR1 and CDR2 sequences are SNHLY and FYNNEI. Under the authors' procedure: Cell counts per sample came from amplifying reference gene primers. The assay was immunoSEQ multiplex PCR, and TCRdb's table has in-frame clones only and misses some. V and J calls plus clone size are reproduced from that table; the DNA served to infer D and trimming. The table includes about 90,000 clones, roughly 72% detected once. The gene calls are TRBV2 and TRBJ1-4, with D unclear. Sequencing was performed on peripheral blood. This sequence was found in a man in his 70s with acute or convalescent COVID-19. Here the CDR3 reads CASSFVRTNEKLFF. CDR3 in DNA: TGTGCCAGCAGCTTCGTTAGAACTAATGAAAAACTGTTTTTT. The full variable domain, in which reference TRBV2 and TRBJ1-4 provide the parts outside the CDR3, is EPEVTQTPSHQVTQMGQEVILRCVPISNHLYFYWYRQILGQKVEFLVSFYNNEISEKSEIFDDQFSVERPDGSNFTLKIRSTKLEDSAMYFCASSFVRTNEKLFFGSGTQLSVL.